This T cell receptor (beta chain) was documented in a study of shared clonotypes between healthy human individuals. Each replicate PCR on the sorted subsets used about 0.2 ug DNA (approximately 33,000 T cell genomes). Some clones are missing from TCRdb's copy, which holds only in-frame ones; the method was immunoSEQ multiplex PCR. Altogether millions of clones are present, approximately 93% being singletons, with the ten largest covering about 0.37%. The CDR3 totals 11 residues. Trimming removed 10 bases at V and 4 bases at J, with 10 bases between. Per germline, CDR1 ENHRY and CDR2 SYGVKD. The donors, healthy adults who were HIV-negative, had experienced no recent acute infections or vaccinations. CD4+ cells were split into CD45RA+ naive and CD45RA-negative memory subsets. Broader study findings: Clonotype sharing among donors was thought likely to change with sequencing depth.

A remark on this clone: What it binds is unknown. The same CDR3 can be traced to other DNA sequences in this sample.

Specimen: naive CD4+ T cells from PBMCs. Stated subset: CD45RA+ positively selected. This TCR came from a man aged 18 to 30 in good health. Some clones in this sample may be carry-over from other donors' samples. V is TRBV10-3 and J is TRBJ1-2, with D tentatively TRBD1 (5 bases). Written as DNA, the CDR3 is TGTGCCACGGGGGGTGGCTATGGCTACACCTTC. Its protein is CATGGGYGYTF.